The next 3 T cell receptor beta chains were all read from a single sample in a study of blood T cell repertoires in COVID-19. TCRdb's copy holds only in-frame clones and misses some; the assay was immunoSEQ multiplex PCR. The sample lists approximately 150,000 clones; 80% to 85% were seen once. Sequencing was carried out using peripheral blood. The receptors come from a man in his 70s with active or convalescent COVID-19.

The rearrangement links TRBV3-1 (or the pseudogene TRBV3-2) to TRBJ1-1, with D unresolved. This CDR3 spans 13 amino acids. V was pared by 3 bases and J by 11 bases, with 16 bases between. CDR1 and CDR2 from the germline V gene are LGHDT and YNNKEL (reference sequence). DNA of the CDR3: TGTGCCAGCAGCCAGAGTAGCGGTGGTGAGGCTTTCTTT. Amino acid sequence: CASSQSSGGEAFF.

The chain employs TRBV19 and TRBJ1-4; D ambiguous. CDR1 LNHDA and CDR2 SQIVND come from the germline V gene (reference sequence). Trimming left V 5 bases short and J 7 bases short, with 17 bases between. This CDR3 has 15 residues. The CDR3 sequence is CASSRSPERREKLFF. CDR3 sequence (DNA): TGTGCCAGTAGTCGCAGCCCTGAGCGCCGTGAAAAACTGTTTTTT.

The rearrangement joins TRBV3-1 (or the pseudogene TRBV3-2) to TRBJ1-6; TRBD1 is a possible D gene (6 bases). The CDR3 covers 16 residues. Germline V gene data show CDR1 as LGHDT and CDR2 as YNNKEL (reference sequence). V lost 4 bases and J lost 2, with 12 bases in between. CDR3 nucleotide sequence: TGTGCCAGCAGCCGGAACAGGGTCACCTATAATTCACCCCTCCACTTT. Translating gives CASSRNRVTYNSPLHF.